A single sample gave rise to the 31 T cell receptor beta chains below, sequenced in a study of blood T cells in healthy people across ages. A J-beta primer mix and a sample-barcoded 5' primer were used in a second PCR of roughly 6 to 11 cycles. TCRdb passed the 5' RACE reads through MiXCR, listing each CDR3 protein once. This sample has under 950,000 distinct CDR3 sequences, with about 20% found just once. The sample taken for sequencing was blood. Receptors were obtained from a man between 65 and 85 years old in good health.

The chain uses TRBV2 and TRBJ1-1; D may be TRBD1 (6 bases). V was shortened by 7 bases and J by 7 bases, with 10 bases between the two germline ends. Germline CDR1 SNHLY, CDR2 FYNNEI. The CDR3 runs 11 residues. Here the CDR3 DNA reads TGTGCCAGCAAGGGGGGAGATGAAGCTTTCTTT. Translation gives CASKGGDEAFF.

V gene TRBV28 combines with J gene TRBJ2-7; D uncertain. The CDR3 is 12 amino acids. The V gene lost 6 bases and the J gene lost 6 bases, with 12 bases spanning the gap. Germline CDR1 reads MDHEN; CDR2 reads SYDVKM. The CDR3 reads CASSSLGGEQYF. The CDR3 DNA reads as TGTGCCAGCAGCTCCCTCGGCGGCGAGCAGTACTTC.

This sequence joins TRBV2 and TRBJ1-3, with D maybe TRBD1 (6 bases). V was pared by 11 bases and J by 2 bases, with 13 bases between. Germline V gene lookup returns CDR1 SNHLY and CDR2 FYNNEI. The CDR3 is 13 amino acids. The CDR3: CAQLTGTGNTIYF. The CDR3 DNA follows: TGTGCCCAACTTACAGGGACTGGAAACACCATATATTTT.

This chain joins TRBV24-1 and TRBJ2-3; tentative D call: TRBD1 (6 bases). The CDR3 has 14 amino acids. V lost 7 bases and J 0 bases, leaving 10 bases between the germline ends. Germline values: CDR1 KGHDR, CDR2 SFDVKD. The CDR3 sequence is CATRGQLSTDTQYF. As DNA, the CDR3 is TGTGCCACCAGAGGACAGCTTAGCACAGATACGCAGTATTTT.

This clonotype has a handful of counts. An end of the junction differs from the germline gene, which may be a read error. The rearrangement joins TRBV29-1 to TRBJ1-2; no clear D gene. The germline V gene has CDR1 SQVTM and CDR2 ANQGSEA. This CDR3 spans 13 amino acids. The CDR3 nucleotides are TGCGGCGTCCCAGTGGGGTCTAACTATGGCTACACCTTC. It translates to CGVPVGSNYGYTF.

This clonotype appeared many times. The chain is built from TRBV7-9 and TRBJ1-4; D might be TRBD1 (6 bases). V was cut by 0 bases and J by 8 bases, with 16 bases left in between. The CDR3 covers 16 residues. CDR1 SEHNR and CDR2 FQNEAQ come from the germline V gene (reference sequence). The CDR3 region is CASSLALGGRREKLFF. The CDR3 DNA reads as TGTGCCAGCAGCTTAGCGTTAGGGGGGCGTCGGGAAAAACTGTTTTTT.

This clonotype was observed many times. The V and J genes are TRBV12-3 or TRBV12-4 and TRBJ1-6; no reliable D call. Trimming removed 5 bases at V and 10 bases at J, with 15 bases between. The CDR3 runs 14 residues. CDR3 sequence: CASSPGRSGSPLHF. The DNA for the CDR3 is TGTGCCAGCAGTCCCGGACGCTCCGGGTCACCCCTCCACTTT.

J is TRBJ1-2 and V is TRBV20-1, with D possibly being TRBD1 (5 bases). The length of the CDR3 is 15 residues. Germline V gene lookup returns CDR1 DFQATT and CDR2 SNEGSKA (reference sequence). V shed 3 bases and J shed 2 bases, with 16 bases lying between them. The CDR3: CSARDFWDLNYGYTF. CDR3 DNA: TGCAGTGCTAGGGATTTTTGGGACTTAAACTATGGCTACACCTTC.

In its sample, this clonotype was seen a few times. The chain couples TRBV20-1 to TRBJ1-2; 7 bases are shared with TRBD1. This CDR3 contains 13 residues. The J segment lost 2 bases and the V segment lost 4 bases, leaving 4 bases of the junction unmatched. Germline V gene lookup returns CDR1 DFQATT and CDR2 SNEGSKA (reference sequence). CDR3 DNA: TGCAGTGCTATCGGACAGGACAACTATGGCTACACCTTC. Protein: CSAIGQDNYGYTF.

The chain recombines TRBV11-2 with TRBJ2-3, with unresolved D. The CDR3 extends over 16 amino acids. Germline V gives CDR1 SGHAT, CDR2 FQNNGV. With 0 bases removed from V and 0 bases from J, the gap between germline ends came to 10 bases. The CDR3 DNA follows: TGTGCCAGCAGCTTAGAAGGCAGCTCTAGCACAGATACGCAGTATTTT. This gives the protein CASSLEGSSSTDTQYF.

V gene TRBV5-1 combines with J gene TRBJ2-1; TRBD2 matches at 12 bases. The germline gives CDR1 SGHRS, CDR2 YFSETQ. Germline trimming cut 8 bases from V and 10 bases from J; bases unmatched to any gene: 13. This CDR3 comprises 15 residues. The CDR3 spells CARRLAGEEHQEQFF. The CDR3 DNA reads TGCGCCAGACGACTAGCGGGAGAGGAACATCAGGAGCAGTTCTTC.

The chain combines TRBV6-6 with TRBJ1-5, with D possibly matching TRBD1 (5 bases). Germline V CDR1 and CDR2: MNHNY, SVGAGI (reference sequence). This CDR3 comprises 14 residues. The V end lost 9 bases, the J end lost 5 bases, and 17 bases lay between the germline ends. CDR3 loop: CASNRWDEDQPQHF. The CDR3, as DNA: TGTGCCAGTAACAGATGGGACGAGGATCAGCCCCAGCATTTT.

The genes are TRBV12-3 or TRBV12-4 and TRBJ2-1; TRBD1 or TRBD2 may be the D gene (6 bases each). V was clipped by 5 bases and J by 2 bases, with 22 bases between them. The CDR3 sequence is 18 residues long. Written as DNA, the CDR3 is TGTGCCAGCAGTACCATTCGGGGGCAGGGGTGGGCCTACAATGAGCAGTTCTTC. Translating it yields CASSTIRGQGWAYNEQFF.

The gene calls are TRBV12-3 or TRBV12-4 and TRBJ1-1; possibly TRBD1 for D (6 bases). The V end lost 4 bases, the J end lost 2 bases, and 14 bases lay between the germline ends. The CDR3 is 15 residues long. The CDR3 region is CASSSSTGRNTEAFF. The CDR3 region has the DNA TGTGCCAGCAGTTCCTCGACAGGTCGTAACACTGAAGCTTTCTTT.

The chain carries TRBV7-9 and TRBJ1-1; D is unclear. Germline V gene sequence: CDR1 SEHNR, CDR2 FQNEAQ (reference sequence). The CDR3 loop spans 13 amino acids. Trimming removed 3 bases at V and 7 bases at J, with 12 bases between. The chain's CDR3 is CASSFYPAVEAFF. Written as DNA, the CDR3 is TGTGCCAGCAGCTTTTACCCAGCAGTTGAAGCTTTCTTT.

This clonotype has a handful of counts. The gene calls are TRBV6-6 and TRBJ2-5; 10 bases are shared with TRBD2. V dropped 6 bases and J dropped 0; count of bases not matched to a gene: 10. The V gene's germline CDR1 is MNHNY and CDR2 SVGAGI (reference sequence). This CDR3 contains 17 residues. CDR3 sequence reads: CASSPGLAGDNQETQYF. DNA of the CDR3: TGTGCCAGCAGCCCTGGCCTAGCGGGGGACAACCAAGAGACCCAGTACTTC.

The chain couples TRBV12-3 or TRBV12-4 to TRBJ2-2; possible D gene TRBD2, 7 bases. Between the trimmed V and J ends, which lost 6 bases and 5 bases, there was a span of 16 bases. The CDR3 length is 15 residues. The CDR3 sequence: CASSPGGGVTGELFF. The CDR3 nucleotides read TGTGCCAGCAGCCCCGGCGGGGGCGTTACCGGGGAGCTGTTTTTT.

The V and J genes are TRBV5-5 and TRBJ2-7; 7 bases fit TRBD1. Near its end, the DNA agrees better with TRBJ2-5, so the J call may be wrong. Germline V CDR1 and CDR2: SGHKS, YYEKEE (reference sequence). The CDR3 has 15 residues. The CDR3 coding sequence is TGTGCCAGCAGCTTTGAGGGGGCGGACCAAGAGACCCAGTACTTC. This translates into CASSFEGADQETQYF.

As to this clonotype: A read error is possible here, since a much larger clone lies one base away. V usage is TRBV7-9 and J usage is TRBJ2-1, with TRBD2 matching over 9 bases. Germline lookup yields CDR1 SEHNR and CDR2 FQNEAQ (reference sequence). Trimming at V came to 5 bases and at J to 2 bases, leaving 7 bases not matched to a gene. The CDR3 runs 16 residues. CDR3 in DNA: TGTGCCAGCAGCGACAACGGCGGGAGGGCCTACAATGAGCAGTTCTTC. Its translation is CASSDNGGRAYNEQFF.

CDR3 in DNA: TGTGCCAGCAGTGCCCCCAAGGAAGGCGAGCAGTACTTC. It yields the protein CASSAPKEGEQYF. The V and J genes are TRBV6-6 and TRBJ2-7; D is unresolved. CDR1 is MNHNY, CDR2 SVGAGI, per germline (reference sequence). Trimming shortened V by 5 bases and J by 6 bases, and 14 bases separated the two germline ends. The CDR3 is 13 residues long.

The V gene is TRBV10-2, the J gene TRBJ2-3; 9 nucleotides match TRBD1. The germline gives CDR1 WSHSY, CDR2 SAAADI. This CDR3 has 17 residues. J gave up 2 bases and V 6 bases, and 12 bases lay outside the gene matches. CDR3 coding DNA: TGCGCCAGCAGCGCAAGGACAGGGGCGATGCCCACAGATACGCAGTATTTT. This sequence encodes CASSARTGAMPTDTQYF.

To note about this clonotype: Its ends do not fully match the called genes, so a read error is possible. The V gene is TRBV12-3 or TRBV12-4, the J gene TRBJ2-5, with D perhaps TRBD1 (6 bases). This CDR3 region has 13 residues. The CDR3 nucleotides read TGTGCCAACAGTCCGCAGGGGCAAGAGACCCAGTACTTC. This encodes CANSPQGQETQYF.

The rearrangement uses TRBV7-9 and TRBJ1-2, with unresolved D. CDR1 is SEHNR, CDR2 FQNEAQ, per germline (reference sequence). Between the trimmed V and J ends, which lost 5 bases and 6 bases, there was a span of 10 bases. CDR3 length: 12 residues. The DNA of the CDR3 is TGTGCCAGCAGCCCGGATTACCATGGCTACACCTTC. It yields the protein CASSPDYHGYTF.

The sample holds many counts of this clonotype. DNA of the CDR3: TGTGCCAGCAGTGAGACAGGCAACTATGGCTACACCTTC. Its translation: CASSETGNYGYTF. This chain joins TRBV6-2 or TRBV6-3 and TRBJ1-2; D is possibly TRBD1 (6 bases). The length of the CDR3 is 13 residues. Trimming took 5 bases from V and 2 from J, leaving 9 bases between them. Germline lookup yields CDR1 MNHEY and CDR2 SVGEGT.

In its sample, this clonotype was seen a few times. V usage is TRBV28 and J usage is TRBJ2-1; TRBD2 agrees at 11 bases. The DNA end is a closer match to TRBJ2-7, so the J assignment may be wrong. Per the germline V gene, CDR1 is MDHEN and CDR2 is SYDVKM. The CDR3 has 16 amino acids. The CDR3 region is CASSDPSGGSSYEQYF. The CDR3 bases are TGTGCCAGCAGTGACCCTAGCGGGGGGTCCTCCTACGAGCAGTACTTC.

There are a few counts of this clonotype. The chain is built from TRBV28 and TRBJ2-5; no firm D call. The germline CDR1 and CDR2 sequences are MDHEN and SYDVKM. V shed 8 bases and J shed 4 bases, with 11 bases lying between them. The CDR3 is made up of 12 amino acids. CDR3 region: CASSTPAETQYF. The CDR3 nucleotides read TGTGCCAGCTCCACACCAGCAGAGACCCAGTACTTC.

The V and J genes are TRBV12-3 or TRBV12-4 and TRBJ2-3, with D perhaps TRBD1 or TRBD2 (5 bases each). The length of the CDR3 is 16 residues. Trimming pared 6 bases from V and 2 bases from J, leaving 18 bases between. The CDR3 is CASSPWGRSYTDTQYF. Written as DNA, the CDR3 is TGTGCCAGCAGCCCGTGGGGACGAAGCTACACAGATACGCAGTATTTT.

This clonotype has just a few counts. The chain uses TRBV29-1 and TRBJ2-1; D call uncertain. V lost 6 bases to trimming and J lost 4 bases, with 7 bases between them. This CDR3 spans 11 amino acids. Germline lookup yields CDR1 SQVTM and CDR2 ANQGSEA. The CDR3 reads CSVFAYNEQFF. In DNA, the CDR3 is TGCAGCGTCTTCGCTTACAATGAGCAGTTCTTC.

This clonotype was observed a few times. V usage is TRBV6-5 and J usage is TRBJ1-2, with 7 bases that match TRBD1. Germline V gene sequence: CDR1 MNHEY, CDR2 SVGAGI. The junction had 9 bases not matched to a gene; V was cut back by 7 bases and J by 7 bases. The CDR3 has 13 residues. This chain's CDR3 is CASNQRGHPGYTF. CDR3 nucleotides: TGTGCCAGCAACCAAAGGGGGCACCCTGGCTACACCTTC.

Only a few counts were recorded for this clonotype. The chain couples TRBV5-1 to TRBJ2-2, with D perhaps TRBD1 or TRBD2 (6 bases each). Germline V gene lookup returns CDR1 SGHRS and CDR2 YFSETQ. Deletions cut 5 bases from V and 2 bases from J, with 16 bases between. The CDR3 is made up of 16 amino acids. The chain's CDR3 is CASRSGQGINTGELFF. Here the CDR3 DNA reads TGCGCCAGCAGGAGCGGGCAGGGGATTAACACCGGGGAGCTGTTTTTT.

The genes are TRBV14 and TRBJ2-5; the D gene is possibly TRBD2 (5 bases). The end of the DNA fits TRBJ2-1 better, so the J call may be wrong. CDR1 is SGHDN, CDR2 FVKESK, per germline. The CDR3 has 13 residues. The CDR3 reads CASSDGVGNEQFF. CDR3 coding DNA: TGTGCCAGCAGCGACGGGGTGGGCAATGAGCAGTTCTTC.